The clone carrying this TCR beta chain was detected a few times. The sample originates from a study of CD8+CD57+ T cells in acquired aplastic anemia. By flow cytometry, patients selected for sequencing had shown an expansion of CD8+CD57+ cells. The patients, all of them, had severe acquired aplastic anemia. TCR beta VDJ and CDR3 profiles were obtained from a genomic DNA template. TCRdb called the reads again in MiXCR, with one record for every CDR3 protein. The sample has roughly 200,000 distinct CDR3 sequences; roughly 65% are singletons. This sequence was found in a human donor with aplastic anemia. Sample: sorted CD4+, CD8+, or CD8+CD57+ T cells (not recorded which) from PBMCs.

The CDR3, as DNA: TGCGCCAGCAAACTGGGGACAGGGCCCTACGAGCAGTACTTC. Its translation: CASKLGTGPYEQYF. The V gene is TRBV10-1, the J gene TRBJ2-7; 9 bases fit TRBD1. This CDR3 has 14 residues. V gave up 7 bases and J gave up 2 bases; unmatched junction bases: 6. Germline V lookup: CDR1 WNHNN, CDR2 SYGVQD (reference sequence).